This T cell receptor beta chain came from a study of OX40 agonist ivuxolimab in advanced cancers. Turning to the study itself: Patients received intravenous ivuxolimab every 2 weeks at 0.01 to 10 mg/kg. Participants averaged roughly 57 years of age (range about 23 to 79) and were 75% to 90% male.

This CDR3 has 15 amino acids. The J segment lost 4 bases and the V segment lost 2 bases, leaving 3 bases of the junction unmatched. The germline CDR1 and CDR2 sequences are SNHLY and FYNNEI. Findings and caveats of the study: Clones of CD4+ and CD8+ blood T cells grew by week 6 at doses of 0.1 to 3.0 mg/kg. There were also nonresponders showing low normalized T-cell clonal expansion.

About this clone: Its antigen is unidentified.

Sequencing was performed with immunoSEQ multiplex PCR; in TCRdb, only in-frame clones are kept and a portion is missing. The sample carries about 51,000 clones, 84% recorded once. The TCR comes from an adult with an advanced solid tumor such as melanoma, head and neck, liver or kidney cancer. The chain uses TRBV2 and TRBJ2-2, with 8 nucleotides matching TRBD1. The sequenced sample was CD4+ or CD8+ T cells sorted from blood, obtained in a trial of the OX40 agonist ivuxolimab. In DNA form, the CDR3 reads TGTGCCAGCAGTGAAAGGACAGGGCTCACCGGGGAGCTGTTTTTT. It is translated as CASSERTGLTGELFF.